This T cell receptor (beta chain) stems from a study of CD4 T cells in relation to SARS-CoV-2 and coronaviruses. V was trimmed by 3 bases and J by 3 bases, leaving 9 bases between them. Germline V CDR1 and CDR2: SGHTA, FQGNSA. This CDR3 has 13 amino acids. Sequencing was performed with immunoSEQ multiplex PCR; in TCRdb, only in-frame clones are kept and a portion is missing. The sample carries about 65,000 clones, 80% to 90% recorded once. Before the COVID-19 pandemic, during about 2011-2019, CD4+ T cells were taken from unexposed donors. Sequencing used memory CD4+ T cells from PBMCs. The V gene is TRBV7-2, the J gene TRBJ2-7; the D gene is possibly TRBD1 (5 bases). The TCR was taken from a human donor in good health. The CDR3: CASSLLQDYEQYF. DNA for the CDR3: TGTGCCAGCAGCTTGTTACAGGACTACGAGCAGTACTTC. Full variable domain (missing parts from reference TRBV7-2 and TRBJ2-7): GAGVSQSPSNKVTEKGKDVELRCDPISGHTALYWYRQSLGQGLEFLIYFQGNSAPDKSGLPSDRFSAERTGGSVSTLTIQRTQQEDSAVYLCASSLLQDYEQYFGPGTRLTVT.